This is a list of T cell receptor beta chains from one sample in a study of blood T cells in healthy people across ages. A single record per CDR3 protein comes from TCRdb applying MiXCR to the 5' RACE reads. The repertoire holds fewer than 900,000 distinct CDR3 sequences, with roughly 50% as singletons. The sample taken for sequencing was blood. The receptors shown here come from a woman aged 60-75 years in good health. Each CDR3 is given with its conserved first and last residue. The order of the fields is V gene, clone size, J gene, D gene, CDR3 DNA, CDR3 protein. D genes are given only for firm matches. Some rows mark clone size as missing; the rest say once, few, many or name a class of expanded clone.

TRBV15	few	TRBJ1-1	TRBD1	TGTGCCACCAGCAGAGATAAACAGGGGTGGTGGAACACTGAAGCTTTCTTT	CATSRDKQGWWNTEAFF
TRBV2	-	TRBJ1-1	-	TGTGCCAGCAGTGAAGATCGGAACACTGAAGCTTTCTTT	CASSEDRNTEAFF
TRBV27	-	TRBJ2-3	TRBD1	TGTGCCAGCAGTTTATTGTGGGACAGGGTTACAGATACGCAGTATTTT	CASSLLWDRVTDTQYF
TRBV4-1	-	TRBJ2-7	-	TGCGCCAGCAGCCAAGCTGTCACTACCTACGAGCAGTACTTC	CASSQAVTTYEQYF
TRBV12-3/TRBV12-4	few	TRBJ2-1	-	TGTGCCAGCTCCTCGGGGAGGCTAGCACCCCGGAATGAGCAGTTCTTC	CASSSGRLAPRNEQFF
TRBV28	-	TRBJ1-2	TRBD1	TGTGCCAGCCACCTGACAGGGATCACTGGCTACACCTTC	CASHLTGITGYTF
TRBV5-1	many	TRBJ2-5	-	TGCGCCAGCAGCTTGGCAGGGACCCAAGAGACCCAGTACTTC	CASSLAGTQETQYF
TRBV27	few	TRBJ2-7	-	TGTGCCAGCATGGTAGGGCTCAGCTCCTACGAGCAGTACTTC	CASMVGLSSYEQYF
TRBV7-9	-	TRBJ2-5	-	TGTGCCAGCAGCCGTCGGACAGAGAAAGAGACCCAGTACTTC	CASSRRTEKETQYF
TRBV21-1	-	TRBJ2-1	-	TGTGCCAGCAGCGAAACTGGGAACTTCAGGGGGCGAGGTGGGCAGTTCTTC	CASSETGNFRGRGGQFF
TRBV20-1	-	TRBJ2-2	TRBD1	TGCAGTGCTAGAGATGCCCGACAGGGGGGGACCGGGGAGCTGTTTTTT	CSARDARQGGTGELFF
TRBV11-2	few	TRBJ2-1	-	TGTGCCAGCAGCTTAGATTTTCCGGTGTTATCGAGCTCCTACAATGAGCAGTTCTTC	CASSLDFPVLSSSYNEQFF
TRBV20-1	few	TRBJ2-4	-	TGCAGTGCTTCACCCCGACAGATGGCCAAAAACATTCAGTACTTC	CSASPRQMAKNIQYF
TRBV12-3/TRBV12-4	once	TRBJ2-7	-	TGTGCTGGTTGTTTTGGGGCTTGTCTCGAGCAGTACTTC	CAGCFGACLEQYF
TRBV29-1	-	TRBJ2-7	-	TGCAGCGTTGCCTGGGGGGTATACGAGCAGTACTTC	CSVAWGVYEQYF
TRBV2	-	TRBJ2-5	-	TGTGCCAGCAGTGAGGAAGCGCGGGGGACCCAGTACTTC	CASSEEARGTQYF
TRBV21-1	-	TRBJ2-7	-	TGTGCCAGCAGCAAAAAGCGGGGCTACGAGCAGTACTTC	CASSKKRGYEQYF
TRBV6-6	-	TRBJ2-1	TRBD1	TGTGCCAGCAGTAACCGGGACAGGAACATACGTTACAATGAGCAGTTCTTC	CASSNRDRNIRYNEQFF
TRBV20-1	few	TRBJ1-2	-	TGCAGTGCTGATTTCCGTAACTATGGCTACACCTTC	CSADFRNYGYTF
TRBV6-2/TRBV6-3	-	TRBJ1-1	TRBD1	TGTGCCAGCAGTTCTCTGGGACAGGGGGTCGACACTGAAGCTTTCTTT	CASSSLGQGVDTEAFF
TRBV5-5	-	TRBJ2-3	-	TGTGCCAGCAGCTTGTTACTCGGGGGAGACAGAGATACGCAGTATTTT	CASSLLLGGDRDTQYF
TRBV29-1	-	TRBJ1-2	TRBD1	TGCAGCGTCTATGATGGGACAGCATCCTTGGATGGCTACACCTTC	CSVYDGTASLDGYTF
TRBV20-1	-	TRBJ2-7	-	TGCAGTGCTACCCGGATGGGGAAATACGAGCAGTACTTC	CSATRMGKYEQYF
TRBV28	-	TRBJ2-3	-	TGTGCCAGCAGTGTAGCTCGCGGACGAACGCAGTATTTT	CASSVARGRTQYF
TRBV7-2	-	TRBJ2-1	-	TGTGCCAGCAGCTTATATCCAGGGCGGGGCTCCTACAATGAGCAGTTCTTC	CASSLYPGRGSYNEQFF
TRBV29-1	many	TRBJ2-5	TRBD2	TGCAGCGTTGCATTCGGGACTAGCGGGACGGAGACCCAGTACTTC	CSVAFGTSGTETQYF
TRBV28	once	TRBJ1-2	-	TGTGCCCGCACTATCAACGGAGTCGATGGCTACACCTTC	CARTINGVDGYTF
TRBV9	-	TRBJ2-5	TRBD1	TGTGCCAGCAGCGCCAGGACAGGATCAGAAGAGACCCAGTACTTC	CASSARTGSEETQYF
TRBV29-1	-	TRBJ1-5	-	TGCAGCGTTTGGGTGCCTCGGCAGCCCCAGCATTTT	CSVWVPRQPQHF
TRBV15	-	TRBJ2-3	-	TGTGCCACCAGCACGAGAGGACGGACAGATACGCAGTATTTT	CATSTRGRTDTQYF
TRBV20-1	few	TRBJ2-4	-	TGCAGTGCAATTCTGAATAACATTCAGTACTTC	CSAILNNIQYF
TRBV9	once	TRBJ2-7	-	TGTGCCGGCAGCGTAGATCCGCTGGACACAGCATACGAGCAGTACTTC	CAGSVDPLDTAYEQYF
TRBV20-1	-	TRBJ2-1	-	TGCAGTGCTAACCGGGAGTCCTACAATGAGCAGTTCTTC	CSANRESYNEQFF
TRBV18	few	TRBJ2-5	-	TGTGCCAGCTCACCCAGGGACAGGGCTCAGCGGGAGCAGTACTTC	CASSPRDRAQREQYF
TRBV20-1	-	TRBJ1-2	-	TGCAGTCCCCAGTTGGATGGGCATGGCTACACCTTC	CSPQLDGHGYTF
TRBV10-3	few	TRBJ1-2	-	TGTGCCATCAGGACAGAGAGGCTTTATGGCTACACCTTC	CAIRTERLYGYTF
TRBV20-1	-	TRBJ2-5	TRBD1	TGCAGTGCTAGAGATCCTAACAGGGGCCGACTTCCCCAGTACTTC	CSARDPNRGRLPQYF
TRBV7-2	-	TRBJ2-7	-	TGTGCCAGCAGCACCCGAGGCTACGAGCAGTACTTC	CASSTRGYEQYF
TRBV7-2	few	TRBJ2-3	-	TGTGCCAGCAGCCCCCGTCGGGAGCAGGCAGATACGCAGTATTTT	CASSPRREQADTQYF
TRBV4-2	-	TRBJ2-2	TRBD2	TGTGCCTGCAGCCGCGCCGGACTAGCGTTAGCCGGGGAGCTGTTTTTT	CACSRAGLALAGELFF
TRBV5-1	-	TRBJ2-3	TRBD1	TGCGCCAGCAGCTCCGGACAGGGGAAGGCAGATACGCAGTATTTT	CASSSGQGKADTQYF
TRBV4-3	-	TRBJ1-4	-	TGCGCCAGCAGCCAAGCGGTGGGCTTGGATGCACTGTTTTTT	CASSQAVGLDALFF
TRBV6-2/TRBV6-3	-	TRBJ1-1	-	TGTGCCAGCGTCGACGGCCTCGGACTTGAAGCTTTCTTT	CASVDGLGLEAFF
TRBV24-1	few	TRBJ2-3	TRBD2	TGTGCCACCAGTGATTCGCAACAAGGACTAGCCACAGATACGCAGTATTTT	CATSDSQQGLATDTQYF